This is a list of T cell receptor beta chains from one sample in a study of cytomegalovirus exposure and HLA in healthy donors. Method: immunoSEQ multiplex PCR; TCRdb's copy keeps in-frame clones and lacks some. This sample has 150,000 to 200,000 clones, with more than 65% found just once. The sequenced sample consisted of PBMCs. All receptors derive from a female donor in good health and CMV-seronegative. Both conserved end residues are part of each CDR3. The D gene is left open where the match is weak. Rows give clone size only sometimes, using once, few, many, or a class for an expanded clone.

J	V	length	size	D	CDR3	DNA
TRBJ1-5	TRBV2	12	.	TRBD1	CASSEADRGGHF	TGTGCCAGCAGTGAAGCAGACAGGGGAGGGCATTTT
TRBJ1-4	TRBV30	13	.	.	CAWSPGLWEKLFF	TGTGCCTGGAGTCCAGGGTTATGGGAAAAACTGTTTTTT
TRBJ1-1	TRBV30	14	.	.	CAWRALGGRAEAFF	TGTGCCTGGAGAGCGTTGGGGGGGCGAGCTGAAGCTTTCTTT
TRBJ1-5	TRBV6-1	11	once	.	CASGGDQPQHF	TGTGCCAGCGGAGGTGATCAGCCCCAGCATTTT
TRBJ1-2	TRBV28	11	once	.	CASSGAGGYTF	TGTGCCAGCAGCGGGGCGGGGGGCTACACCTTC
TRBJ2-5	TRBV7-7	13	.	.	CASRNGGTETQYF	TGTGCCAGCCGCAACGGAGGGACTGAGACCCAGTACTTC
TRBJ2-4	TRBV10-3	15	once	.	CAISDQLLAKNIQYF	TGTGCCATCAGTGACCAACTCCTAGCCAAAAACATTCAGTACTTC
TRBJ2-7	TRBV5-1	12	.	TRBD1	CASSLQGHEQYF	TGCGCCAGCAGCTTACAGGGGCACGAGCAGTACTTC
TRBJ2-3	TRBV18	15	.	.	CASSPNTGITDTQYF	TGTGCCAGCTCACCAAATACAGGGATTACAGATACGCAGTATTTT
TRBJ1-1	TRBV6-5	16	.	TRBD1	CASSYLQGVWNTEAFF	TGTGCCAGCAGTTACCTACAGGGGGTTTGGAACACTGAAGCTTTCTTT
TRBJ2-1	TRBV5-1	15	few	TRBD1	CASSPGQGSYNEQFF	TGCGCCAGCAGCCCGGGACAGGGATCCTACAATGAGCAGTTCTTC
TRBJ2-7	TRBV7-6	14	.	.	CASSKADNSYEQYF	TGTGCCAGCAGCAAAGCCGACAACTCCTACGAGCAGTACTTC
TRBJ2-1	TRBV7-2	15	.	TRBD2	CASSLVGGAYNEQFF	TGTGCCAGCAGCTTAGTCGGGGGGGCCTACAATGAGCAGTTCTTC
TRBJ2-1	TRBV5-1	14	.	TRBD2	CASSLRGGDNEQFF	TGCGCCAGCAGTTTACGGGGGGGGGACAATGAGCAGTTCTTC
TRBJ2-3	TRBV10-3	15	.	TRBD1	CAIRGQAFSTDTQYF	TGTGCCATCAGGGGACAGGCCTTTAGCACAGATACGCAGTATTTT